The sequence of this T cell receptor (beta chain) was determined in a study of blood T cell repertoires in COVID-19. Across the study: Collection of acute and convalescent COVID-19 samples took place in the United States, Italy and Spain. Sample material is recorded as cDNA or gDNA derived from T cells, B-cell-depleted T cells, or PBMCs.

Trimming took 2 bases from V and 2 from J, leaving 2 bases between them. The germline V gene encodes CDR1 LNHNV and CDR2 YYDKDF (reference sequence). The CDR3 totals 12 residues. Study processing details: Reference gene primer amplification in the assay estimated nucleated cell counts. Here immunoSEQ multiplex PCR was the method, and the copy in TCRdb shows in-frame clones only, minus some. V and J calls and clone size are copied from that table; D and trimming were computed from the DNA. The sample lists 90,000 to 150,000 clones; less than 75% were seen once. V gene TRBV15 combines with J gene TRBJ2-3; no clear D. The sequenced sample consisted of peripheral blood. This TCR was sampled from a human donor with acute or convalescent COVID-19. The donor label of this sample is uncertain. CDR3 in amino acids: CATSRYTDTQYF. CDR3 in DNA: TGTGCCACCAGCAGATACACAGATACGCAGTATTTT.